This note documents a single T cell receptor (beta chain) sequence. Trimming pared 3 bases from V and 4 bases from J, leaving 13 bases between. CDR1 and CDR2 (germline): MDHEN, SYDVKM. The CDR3 is 15 residues long. The data were obtained in a study of blood T cell repertoires in COVID-19. The overall study: Italy, Spain and the United States were the sources of the convalescent and acute COVID-19 samples.

Profiling relied on immunoSEQ multiplex PCR, and the TCRdb table lists in-frame clones only, not all of them. The sample holds under 300,000 clones, 85% to 90% seen once. The J gene is TRBJ1-5, the V gene TRBV28, with D hard to call. This sequence was found in a woman in her sixties or seventies with active or convalescent COVID-19. The sample consisted of peripheral blood. The CDR3 bases are TGTGCCAGCAGTTTTTCGTCGGGATTAAATCAGCCCCAGCATTTT. The encoded protein is CASSFSSGLNQPQHF.